Following are 8 T cell receptor beta chains from one sample sequenced in a study of T cells in Graves' hyperthyroidism and ophthalmopathy (dated by TCRdb to the late 2010s). The library was built by means of multiplex PCR. TCRdb records Illumina HiSeq 2000 as the sequencer. Amplification of TCR beta CDR3 regions was carried out from RNA transcripts. The first round of RT-PCR for the TCR CDR3 was performed with the HTBI primer set and the Qiagen OneStep RT-PCR kit. In TCRdb, the public reads were trimmed at Q25 with fastp and aligned with MiXCR, with productive beta chains retained. Records with the same CDR3 protein are collapsed into one entry carrying the most frequent genes and DNA. For this sample the table gives more than 350,000 distinct CDR3 sequences, of which approximately 17% were detected only once. The ten largest clones add up to around a third of the sample. Specimen: blood. The source of these receptors is a woman aged 30 to 39 with Graves' hyperthyroidism that later progressed to Graves' ophthalmopathy.

This clonotype appeared a few times. The genes are TRBV9 and TRBJ1-5, with a possible D match to TRBD1 (5 bases). The CDR3 length is 15 residues. Trimming removed 3 bases at V and 0 bases at J, with 10 bases between. CDR1 is SGDLS, CDR2 YYNGEE, per germline. The CDR3 loop reads CASSADTGSNQPQHF. CDR3 DNA sequence: TGTGCCAGCAGCGCGGACACCGGTAGCAATCAGCCCCAGCATTTT.

The chain has TRBV7-8 and TRBJ2-5; D is undetermined. Germline CDR1 is SGHVS and CDR2 is FQNEAQ. The CDR3 contains 11 residues. Trimming cost V 6 bases and J 4 bases, with 6 bases left between them. The CDR3 here is CASSPVETQYF. CDR3 nucleotides: TGTGCCAGCAGTCCTGTAGAGACCCAGTACTTC.

This clonotype was observed at least ten times. The chain has TRBV27 and TRBJ2-2; D is perhaps TRBD1 (5 bases). The CDR3 has 16 residues. The ends were cut back, 2 bases at V and 4 bases at J, with 14 bases in the middle. Germline lookup yields CDR1 MNHEY and CDR2 SMNVEV (reference sequence). CDR3: CASSLVLPGFTGELFF. The CDR3 DNA reads as TGTGCCAGCAGTTTAGTACTACCAGGGTTCACCGGGGAGCTGTTTTTT.

This clonotype was seen ten or more times. CDR3 residues: CASSSEPGQGNYGYTF. The DNA for the CDR3 is TGTGCCAGCAGTTCCGAACCGGGACAGGGAAACTATGGCTACACCTTC. The chain employs TRBV27 and TRBJ1-2, with TRBD1 matching 9 bases. J lost 2 bases, V lost 4 bases, and 8 bases had no gene match. Germline loops: CDR1 MNHEY, CDR2 SMNVEV (reference sequence). The CDR3 runs 16 residues.

This clonotype occurred many times. The chain couples TRBV19 to TRBJ1-1; D gene ambiguous. This CDR3 region has 14 residues. V was cut by 1 base and J by 4 bases, with 10 bases left in between. The germline CDR1 and CDR2 sequences are LNHDA and SQIVND (reference sequence). CDR3: CASSIVGSSTEAFF. Written as DNA, the CDR3 is TGTGCCAGTAGTATAGTCGGGTCGAGCACTGAAGCTTTCTTT.

The chain carries TRBV9 and TRBJ2-1, with TRBD2 matching over 8 bases. This CDR3 is built from 15 residues. The germline gives CDR1 SGDLS, CDR2 YYNGEE. Trimming cost V 0 bases and J 8 bases; bases outside gene matches: 7. The CDR3 DNA is TGTGCCAGCAGCGTAGAGCCGGGGGGGCGTGATGAGCAGTTCTTC. Its translation is CASSVEPGGRDEQFF.

This clonotype was detected only a few times. This chain links TRBV7-9 with TRBJ1-6, with 7 bases matching TRBD1. Germline loops: CDR1 SEHNR, CDR2 FQNEAQ (reference sequence). This CDR3 has 20 residues. Trimming took 5 bases from V and 5 from J; bases not matched to a gene: 21. This CDR3 reads CASSDTFDGQERRNNSPLHF. The CDR3 DNA reads as TGTGCCAGCAGCGATACATTTGATGGACAGGAGAGAAGAAATAATTCACCCCTCCACTTT.

This clonotype showed up many times. The chain has TRBV2 and TRBJ1-1; 8 bases agree with TRBD1. The CDR3 extends over 14 amino acids. Germline lookup yields CDR1 SNHLY and CDR2 FYNNEI. Unmatched junction bases numbered 2, after V lost 1 base and J lost 4 bases. CDR3 sequence: CASSEETGVTEAFF. CDR3 DNA sequence: TGTGCCAGCAGTGAAGAGACAGGGGTCACTGAAGCTTTCTTT.